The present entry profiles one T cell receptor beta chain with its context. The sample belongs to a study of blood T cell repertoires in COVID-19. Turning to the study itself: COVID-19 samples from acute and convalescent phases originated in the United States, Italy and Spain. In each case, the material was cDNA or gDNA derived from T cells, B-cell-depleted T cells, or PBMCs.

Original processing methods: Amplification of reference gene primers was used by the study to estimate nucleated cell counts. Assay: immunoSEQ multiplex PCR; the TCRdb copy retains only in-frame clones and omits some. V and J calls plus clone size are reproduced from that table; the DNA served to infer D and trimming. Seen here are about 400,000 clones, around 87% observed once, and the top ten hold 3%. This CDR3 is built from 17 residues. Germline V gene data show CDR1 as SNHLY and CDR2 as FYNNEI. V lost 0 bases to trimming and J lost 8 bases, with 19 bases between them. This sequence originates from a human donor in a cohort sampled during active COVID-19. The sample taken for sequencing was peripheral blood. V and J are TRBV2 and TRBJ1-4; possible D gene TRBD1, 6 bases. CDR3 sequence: CASSEALPGGAGEKLFF. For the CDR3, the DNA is TGTGCCAGCAGTGAAGCGCTTCCGGGGGGCGCCGGGGAAAAACTGTTTTTT.